This T cell receptor (beta chain) was obtained from a study of shared clonotypes between healthy human individuals. Repertoires were generated with immunoSEQ multiplex PCR, while TCRdb's copy carries only in-frame clones and drops some. The sample has about 2 million clones; about 95% are singletons. This clone was counted a single time. This CDR3 has 16 amino acids. Germline V gives CDR1 SQVTM, CDR2 ANQGSEA. V lost 3 bases to trimming and J lost 2 bases; unmatched junction nucleotides: 9. CD45RO negativity and positive selection for CCR7 defined naive CD8 cells, a population that excluded terminally differentiated effector memory CD45RA+ cells.

Sequencing was performed on naive CD8+ T cells sorted from blood. The TCR comes from a man aged 18 to 30 in good health. This chain joins TRBV29-1 and TRBJ2-1, with 8 bases matching TRBD2. CDR3 region: CSVDGYAGGTYNEQFF. CDR3 DNA sequence: TGCAGCGTTGATGGTTACGCGGGAGGAACCTACAATGAGCAGTTCTTC.